The clone carrying this T cell receptor beta chain was found many times. Its antigen is not known. Each CDR3 protein gets one entry after TCRdb re-called the 5' RACE reads with MiXCR. The table lists a few hundred thousand distinct CDR3 sequences, 15% to 20% of them singletons. The sample is drawn from a study of CD8 T cells in ankylosing spondylitis. Study conclusions and caveats: About eight highly homologous variants made up a TCR beta motif that seemed to typify ankylosing spondylitis blood.

The V gene's germline CDR1 is SGDLS and CDR2 YYNGEE. This CDR3 has 15 residues. V gave up 0 bases and J gave up 0 bases; unmatched junction bases: 0. This clonotype was obtained from a male donor with ankylosing spondylitis or in good health (not recorded which). The J gene is TRBJ2-1, the V gene TRBV9; the match to TRBD2 covers 7 bases. The source material was blood, either unsorted or a sorted T cell fraction (not recorded which). CDR3 sequence reads: CASSVAGGSYNEQFF. CDR3 nucleotide sequence: TGTGCCAGCAGCGTAGCGGGAGGCTCCTACAATGAGCAGTTCTTC.